A selection of T cell receptor beta chains follows, all from one sample in a study of regulatory T cells in long-lasting Graves disease. TCRdb re-derived calls from the multiplex PCR reads in MiXCR, one entry per CDR3 protein. The table has about 300,000 distinct CDR3 sequences, more than 20% seen once. This specimen was peripheral blood mononuclear cells (PBMCs), taken when the disease was refractory, from a patient treated with antithyroid drugs. These receptors were obtained from a female donor with Graves disease. CDR3s include the opening cysteine and the closing phenylalanine or tryptophan. The order of the fields is clone size, D gene, J gene, V gene, CDR3 protein, CDR3 DNA. The D gene is left open where the match is weak. Some rows have no size entry. The others give once, few or many, or a class for an expanded clone.

abundance: many
d_gene: .
j_gene: TRBJ1-1
v_gene: TRBV29-1
CDR3aa: CSAVLWTDEAFF
CDR3nt: TGCAGCGCCGTTCTTTGGACGGACGAAGCTTTCTTT

abundance: few
d_gene: TRBD2
j_gene: TRBJ2-5
v_gene: TRBV7-9
CDR3aa: CASSPRTSGRARETQYF
CDR3nt: TGTGCCAGCAGCCCACGGACTAGCGGGAGGGCCAGGGAGACCCAGTACTTC

abundance: .
d_gene: .
j_gene: TRBJ1-6
v_gene: TRBV14
CDR3aa: CASTGDLGSPLHF
CDR3nt: TGTGCCAGCACCGGGGACCTGGGATCACCCCTCCACTTT

abundance: few
d_gene: TRBD1
j_gene: TRBJ1-1
v_gene: TRBV19
CDR3aa: CAIQQGTGDAFF
CDR3nt: TGTGCCATCCAACAAGGGACAGGGGACGCTTTCTTT

abundance: .
d_gene: .
j_gene: TRBJ2-5
v_gene: TRBV9
CDR3aa: CASRVTGDGEETQYF
CDR3nt: TGTGCCAGCAGAGTCACCGGGGACGGGGAAGAGACCCAGTACTTC

abundance: many
d_gene: TRBD1
j_gene: TRBJ2-5
v_gene: TRBV7-2
CDR3aa: CASSLRDRKETQYF
CDR3nt: TGTGCCAGCAGCTTGAGGGACAGGAAAGAGACCCAGTACTTC

abundance: many
d_gene: .
j_gene: TRBJ1-2
v_gene: TRBV3-1
CDR3aa: CASSQGEDYGYTF
CDR3nt: TGTGCCAGCAGCCAAGGGGAAGACTATGGCTACACCTTC

abundance: .
d_gene: TRBD2
j_gene: TRBJ2-2
v_gene: TRBV7-9
CDR3aa: CASSLPSGSGELFF
CDR3nt: TGTGCCAGCAGCCTTCCCAGCGGGAGCGGGGAGCTGTTTTTT

abundance: few
d_gene: .
j_gene: TRBJ1-2
v_gene: TRBV30
CDR3aa: CAWSVRWQERKGNYGYTF
CDR3nt: TGTGCCTGGAGTGTTCGATGGCAGGAGAGAAAGGGTAACTATGGCTACACCTTC

abundance: many
d_gene: .
j_gene: TRBJ2-7
v_gene: TRBV6-1
CDR3aa: CASRSASRDEQYF
CDR3nt: TGTGCCAGCAGAAGTGCGTCGCGGGACGAGCAGTACTTC

abundance: .
d_gene: .
j_gene: TRBJ2-7
v_gene: TRBV7-9
CDR3aa: CASSGINDSYYEQYF
CDR3nt: TGTGCCAGCAGCGGAATCAACGACAGTTACTACGAGCAGTACTTC

abundance: many
d_gene: .
j_gene: TRBJ1-2
v_gene: TRBV28
CDR3aa: CASSTTIGANYGYTF
CDR3nt: TGTGCCAGCAGTACAACGATTGGGGCCAACTATGGCTACACCTTC

abundance: many
d_gene: TRBD1
j_gene: TRBJ1-1
v_gene: TRBV20-1
CDR3aa: CSARDSGQGEGTEAFF
CDR3nt: TGCAGTGCTAGAGATTCGGGGCAGGGGGAGGGCACTGAAGCTTTCTTT

abundance: once
d_gene: TRBD1
j_gene: TRBJ2-5
v_gene: TRBV5-1
CDR3aa: CASSPRQGLWETQYF
CDR3nt: TGCGCCAGCAGCCCTAGACAGGGCTTGTGGGAGACCCAGTACTTC

abundance: once
d_gene: TRBD2
j_gene: TRBJ2-5
v_gene: TRBV29-1
CDR3aa: CSVEDRLAGDGTQYF
CDR3nt: TGCAGCGTTGAAGATCGATTAGCGGGAGACGGGACCCAGTACTTC

abundance: .
d_gene: .
j_gene: TRBJ2-5
v_gene: TRBV12-5
CDR3aa: CASGDHLALFGLQETQYF
CDR3nt: TGTGCTAGTGGTGATCACCTTGCCCTATTTGGCCTCCAAGAGACCCAGTACTTC

abundance: many
d_gene: .
j_gene: TRBJ1-1
v_gene: TRBV12-3/TRBV12-4
CDR3aa: CASSPGGGREAFF
CDR3nt: TGTGCCAGCAGTCCCGGGGGGGGCCGTGAAGCTTTCTTT

abundance: few
d_gene: TRBD2
j_gene: TRBJ2-7
v_gene: TRBV5-1
CDR3aa: CASSLGPTSDLSYEQYF
CDR3nt: TGCGCCAGCAGCTTGGGACCGACTAGCGACTTGTCCTACGAGCAGTACTTC

abundance: few
d_gene: .
j_gene: TRBJ1-5
v_gene: TRBV20-1
CDR3aa: CSARPGLSNQPQHF
CDR3nt: TGCAGTGCTAGGCCGGGCCTTAGCAATCAGCCCCAGCATTTT

abundance: .
d_gene: .
j_gene: TRBJ2-2
v_gene: TRBV5-1
CDR3aa: CASRYDSTGELFF
CDR3nt: TGCGCCAGCAGATACGACAGCACCGGGGAGCTGTTTTTT

abundance: many
d_gene: .
j_gene: TRBJ1-4
v_gene: TRBV10-3
CDR3aa: CAIRDPSAEKLFF
CDR3nt: TGTGCCATACGGGACCCCTCTGCGGAAAAACTGTTTTTT

abundance: .
d_gene: TRBD1
j_gene: TRBJ2-1
v_gene: TRBV27
CDR3aa: CAGSSTGTDYNEQFF
CDR3nt: TGTGCCGGCAGCTCTACCGGGACAGACTACAATGAGCAGTTCTTC

abundance: .
d_gene: TRBD1
j_gene: TRBJ1-3
v_gene: TRBV6-1
CDR3aa: CASSSRQGRYSGNTIYF
CDR3nt: TGTGCCAGCAGCTCGAGACAGGGCCGTTACTCTGGAAACACCATATATTTT

abundance: .
d_gene: .
j_gene: TRBJ2-7
v_gene: TRBV4-3
CDR3aa: CASKVGGPQPGDEQYF
CDR3nt: TGCGCCAGCAAGGTCGGGGGCCCACAACCGGGTGACGAGCAGTACTTC

abundance: few
d_gene: .
j_gene: TRBJ1-1
v_gene: TRBV20-1
CDR3aa: CSGEATEAFF
CDR3nt: TGCAGTGGCGAGGCCACTGAAGCTTTCTTT

abundance: many
d_gene: .
j_gene: TRBJ1-6
v_gene: TRBV29-1
CDR3aa: CSGGTGLPAPLHF
CDR3nt: TGCAGCGGTGGAACAGGGTTACCGGCACCCCTCCACTTT

abundance: many
d_gene: .
j_gene: TRBJ2-7
v_gene: TRBV11-2
CDR3aa: CASSLRGHTLSEQYF
CDR3nt: TGTGCCAGCAGCTTAAGGGGACATACCTTGTCCGAGCAGTACTTC

abundance: many
d_gene: .
j_gene: TRBJ1-4
v_gene: TRBV29-1
CDR3aa: CSVAGGIGEKLFF
CDR3nt: TGCAGCGTTGCCGGGGGAATAGGTGAAAAACTGTTTTTT

abundance: many
d_gene: .
j_gene: TRBJ2-5
v_gene: TRBV28
CDR3aa: CASSLIGRQETQYF
CDR3nt: TGTGCCAGCAGTTTAATAGGGCGACAGGAGACCCAGTACTTC

abundance: many
d_gene: TRBD2
j_gene: TRBJ2-7
v_gene: TRBV7-8
CDR3aa: CASSLATSGNYEQYF
CDR3nt: TGTGCCAGCAGCTTAGCGACTAGCGGAAACTACGAGCAGTACTTC

abundance: .
d_gene: TRBD2
j_gene: TRBJ2-1
v_gene: TRBV6-5
CDR3aa: CASSYSTSGSDYNEQFF
CDR3nt: TGTGCCAGCAGTTACTCAACTAGCGGGAGTGACTACAATGAGCAGTTCTTC

abundance: .
d_gene: TRBD1
j_gene: TRBJ2-7
v_gene: TRBV18
CDR3aa: CASSAGTGRTLYEQYF
CDR3nt: TGTGCCAGCTCAGCCGGGACAGGGAGAACACTCTACGAGCAGTACTTC

abundance: many
d_gene: .
j_gene: TRBJ1-5
v_gene: TRBV15
CDR3aa: CATSRALGGNQPQHF
CDR3nt: TGTGCCACCAGCAGGGCCTTGGGGGGCAATCAGCCCCAGCATTTT

abundance: .
d_gene: .
j_gene: TRBJ1-2
v_gene: TRBV7-6
CDR3aa: CASSLGGGAIYGYTF
CDR3nt: TGTGCCAGCAGCTTAGGGGGGGGGGCGATCTATGGCTACACCTTC

abundance: many
d_gene: TRBD1
j_gene: TRBJ1-1
v_gene: TRBV28
CDR3aa: CASSPQGALTEAFF
CDR3nt: TGTGCCAGCAGTCCGCAGGGGGCGTTAACTGAAGCTTTCTTT